This section outlines one T cell receptor beta chain sequence together with its context. The antigen is undetermined. CDR3 length: 12 amino acids. CDR1 is DFQATT, CDR2 SNEGSKA, per germline (reference sequence). V dropped 0 bases and J dropped 7 bases, with 10 bases sitting between them. Using a J-beta primer mix together with a sample-barcoded 5' primer, a second PCR was run for roughly 6 to 12 cycles. Sequencing of every sample gave 2.5 million or more CDR3-containing paired-end reads. TCRdb re-called the 5' RACE reads through MiXCR, storing one row per CDR3 protein. The repertoire holds hundreds of thousands of distinct CDR3 sequences, with 58% as singletons. The sample is drawn from a study of blood T cells in healthy people across ages. Findings and caveats of the study: Considered underestimates were the diversity estimates obtained from one million T cells.

The V and J genes are TRBV20-1 and TRBJ2-7; D gene unclear. This TCR derives from a man aged 30 to 45 in good health. Material for sequencing was blood. Here the CDR3 reads CSARDPTSEQYF. Written as DNA, the CDR3 is TGCAGTGCTAGAGATCCGACGAGTGAGCAGTACTTC.